This T cell receptor (beta chain) was retrieved from a study of human T cells and chemical hapten exposure (dated by TCRdb to the early 2020s). Looking at the study overall: For sensitization, 2% DPC in acetone was applied to a 2 cm by 2 cm area of upper inner arm skin. Blood for TCR sequencing was provided by twenty-nine alopecia patients at one to four time points (pre-sensitization, 2, 6 and 24 weeks). Patch tests used Finn chambers with 0.01% DPC on the upper back, scored after 6 days by International Contact Dermatitis Research Group standards. The study tracked peripheral blood TCR repertoire changes in vivo during primary and secondary sensitization to the hapten diphenylcyclopropenone (DPC) in alopecia patients. Alopecia areata with under or over 50% scalp involvement, alopecia totalis and alopecia universalis were represented in the patient cohort, which was mostly female. Libraries were pooled for sequencing, and per-sample TCR yields varied mainly because of small differences in library volumes within the pool. Blood samples were taken from patients before sensitization (week 0) and then at 2, 6 and about 24 weeks after DPC sensitization. Both TCR alpha and TCR beta chains were sequenced from each blood RNA sample. Patients additionally received weekly therapeutic DPC doses to the scalp throughout the approximately 25-week study period.

The receptor library was made with RACE. Instrument on record: NextSeq 500. Library preparation attached unique molecular identifiers to individual cDNA molecules for quantitative, reproducible TCR counting. The study's own analysis went as follows. The median number of TCRs per sample was 90,000 to 100,000, ranging from roughly 23,224 to 690,600. The Decombinator software suite was used to annotate V, J and CDR3 in the TCR reads. For the PS versus PT1 abundance plots, all samples were subsampled to the same number of TCRs (28,000). TCRs were defined as expanded if absent before sensitization and observed at least eight times at the 2-week time point. Using fastp at Q25 and MiXCR, TCRdb reprocessed the public reads and kept productive beta chains. Rows with one shared CDR3 protein collapse into an entry with the most common genes and DNA. In this record, the V and J calls reflect TCRdb's handling and not the investigators' own analysis. The sample table records tens of thousands of distinct CDR3 sequences; 8% to 10% of these occur just once. The ten largest clones take up approximately 26% of the sample.

This clonotype was observed a few times. What antigen it recognizes has not been identified. Base qualities are missing; no much larger clone stands one base away. In light of the paper, this sample's time point label describes: patch test 3, about 24 weeks after DPC sensitization. The treatment or condition tag for this specimen amounts to: therapeutic diphenylcyclopropenone sensitization with weekly scalp DPC. Unfractionated whole blood was collected in Tempus Blood RNA tubes, and total RNA was extracted from that blood. Blood at each patch-test visit was drawn before the patch test was applied. Eligible patients were aged 18 to 70, diagnosed with alopecia, deemed suitable for DPC therapy, and excluded if pregnant. The germline V end is reduced by 6 bases and the J end by 10 bases; junction bases left unmatched: 6. The CDR3 holds 13 amino acids from the cysteine to the phenylalanine. The CDR3 DNA has 39 bases and is translated from base 1. From the germline V gene, CDR1 is SGHNT and CDR2 is YENEEA.

General conclusions and limits of the study: All patients had alopecia, a presumed autoimmune disease, so their immune response might differ from that of healthy individuals. Significantly more large CDR3 similarity clusters were formed by expanded TCRs than by pre-sensitization or healthy control sets, consistent with antigen-driven responses. Patch test score was positively correlated with the number of PT1 expanded TCRs, with significance at thresholds 8, 16 and 32 but not at 4. Repeated subsampling changed both the strength of the expansion versus patch-test correlation and the threshold at which that correlation became significant. DPC sensitization did not change the number of TCRs with a frequency above 1 in 1000, and there was no evidence of changes in global repertoire structure.

The sequence came from a man aged 50-59 years with alopecia areata. Some clones in this sample may be carry-over from other donors' samples. The source material was whole blood, sampled in connection with sensitization to the hapten diphenylcyclopropenone (DPC). The chain couples TRBV11-3 to TRBJ2-1, with 10 junctional bases fitting TRBD1. The nucleotide sequence is given as TGTGCCAGCAGACAAGAGACAGGGGGCGAGCAGTTCTTC. It translates to CASRQETGGEQFF. Outside the CDR3, residues come from the reference TRBV11-3 and TRBJ2-1 proteins, so the full variable domain is: EAGVVQSPRYKIIEKKQPVAFWCNPISGHNTLYWYLQNLGQGPELLIRYENEEAVDDSQLPKDRFSAERLKGVDSTLKIQPAELGDSAVYLCASRQETGGEQFFGPGTRLTVL.